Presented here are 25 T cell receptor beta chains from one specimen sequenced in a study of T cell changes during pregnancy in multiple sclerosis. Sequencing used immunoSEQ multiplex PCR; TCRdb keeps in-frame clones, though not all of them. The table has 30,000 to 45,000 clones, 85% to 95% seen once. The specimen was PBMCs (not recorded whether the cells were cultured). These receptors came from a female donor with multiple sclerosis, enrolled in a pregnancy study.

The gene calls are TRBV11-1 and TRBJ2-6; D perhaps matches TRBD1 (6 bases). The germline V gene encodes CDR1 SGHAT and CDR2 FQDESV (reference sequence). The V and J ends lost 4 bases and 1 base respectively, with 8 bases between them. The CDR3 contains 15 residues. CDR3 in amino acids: CASSSRGSGANVLTF. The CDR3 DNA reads TGTGCCAGCAGCTCCAGGGGTTCTGGGGCCAACGTCCTGACTTTC.

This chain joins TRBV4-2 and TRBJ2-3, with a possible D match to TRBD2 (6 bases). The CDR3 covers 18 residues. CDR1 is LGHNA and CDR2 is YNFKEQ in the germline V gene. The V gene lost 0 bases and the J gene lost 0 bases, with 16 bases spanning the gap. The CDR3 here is CASSQEARSSVSTDTQYF. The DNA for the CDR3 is TGTGCCAGCAGCCAAGAGGCGCGGTCTAGCGTTAGCACAGATACGCAGTATTTT.

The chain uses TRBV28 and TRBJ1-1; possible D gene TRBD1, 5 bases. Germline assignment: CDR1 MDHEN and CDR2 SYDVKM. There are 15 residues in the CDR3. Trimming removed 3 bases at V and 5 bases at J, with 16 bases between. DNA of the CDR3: TGTGCCAGCAGTTTTTCCGACAGACCGCGGACTGAAGCTTTCTTT. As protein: CASSFSDRPRTEAFF.

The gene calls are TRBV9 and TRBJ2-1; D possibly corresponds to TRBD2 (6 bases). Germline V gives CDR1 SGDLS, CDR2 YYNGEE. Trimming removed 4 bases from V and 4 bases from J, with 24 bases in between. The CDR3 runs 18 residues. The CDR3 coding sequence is TGTGCCAGCAGCCCCCCAGCGGGTGAGGGGATAATTTACAATGAGCAGTTCTTC. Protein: CASSPPAGEGIIYNEQFF.

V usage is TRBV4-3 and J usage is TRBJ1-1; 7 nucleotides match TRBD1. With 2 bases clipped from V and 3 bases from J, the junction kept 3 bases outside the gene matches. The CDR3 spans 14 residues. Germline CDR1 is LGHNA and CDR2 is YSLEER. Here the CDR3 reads CASSQRTGYTEAFF. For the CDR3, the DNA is TGCGCCAGCAGCCAAAGGACAGGATACACTGAAGCTTTCTTT.

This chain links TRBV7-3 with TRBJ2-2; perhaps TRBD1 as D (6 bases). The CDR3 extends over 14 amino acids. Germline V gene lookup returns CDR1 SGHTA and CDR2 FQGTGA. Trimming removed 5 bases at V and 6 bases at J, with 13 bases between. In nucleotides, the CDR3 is TGTGCCAGCAGCGTAATACAGGGACCCGGGGAGCTGTTTTTT. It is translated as CASSVIQGPGELFF.

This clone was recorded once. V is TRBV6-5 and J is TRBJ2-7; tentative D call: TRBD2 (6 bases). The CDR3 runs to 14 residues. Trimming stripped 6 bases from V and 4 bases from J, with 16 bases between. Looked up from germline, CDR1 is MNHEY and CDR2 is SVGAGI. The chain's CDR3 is CASRMGGGGYEQYF. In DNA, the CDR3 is TGTGCCAGCAGGATGGGGGGAGGTGGATACGAGCAGTACTTC.

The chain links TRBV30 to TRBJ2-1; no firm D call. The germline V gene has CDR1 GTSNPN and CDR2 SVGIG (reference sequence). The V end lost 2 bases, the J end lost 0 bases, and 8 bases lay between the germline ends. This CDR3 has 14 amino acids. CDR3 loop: CAWSLGSSYNEQFF. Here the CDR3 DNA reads TGTGCCTGGAGTCTTGGAAGCTCCTACAATGAGCAGTTCTTC. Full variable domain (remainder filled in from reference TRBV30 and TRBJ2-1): SQTIHQWPATLVQPVGSPLSLECTVEGTSNPNLYWYRQAAGRGLQLLFYSVGIGQISSEVPQNLSASRPQDRQFILSSKKLLLSDSGFYLCAWSLGSSYNEQFFGPGTRLTVL.

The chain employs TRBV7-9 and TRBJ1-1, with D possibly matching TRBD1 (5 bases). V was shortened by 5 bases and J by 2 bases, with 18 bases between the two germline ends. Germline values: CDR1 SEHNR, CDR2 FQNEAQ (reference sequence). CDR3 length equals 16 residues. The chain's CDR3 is CASSLPDWGTNTEAFF. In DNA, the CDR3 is TGTGCCAGCAGCCTTCCCGATTGGGGGACTAACACTGAAGCTTTCTTT.

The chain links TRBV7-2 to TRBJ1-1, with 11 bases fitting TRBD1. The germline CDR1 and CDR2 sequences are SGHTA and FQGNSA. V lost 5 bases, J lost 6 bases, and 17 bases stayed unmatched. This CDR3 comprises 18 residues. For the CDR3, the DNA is TGTGCCAGCAGCCCCGAATTCGAAAGGACAGGGGGCAGGGCTGAAGCTTTCTTT. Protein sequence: CASSPEFERTGGRAEAFF.

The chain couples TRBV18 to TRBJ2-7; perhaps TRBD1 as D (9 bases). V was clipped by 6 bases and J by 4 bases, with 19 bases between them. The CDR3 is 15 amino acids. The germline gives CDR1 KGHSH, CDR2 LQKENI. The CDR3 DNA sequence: TGTGCCAGCTCCCGGGAGGGACAGGGTGTGTACGAGCAGTACTTC. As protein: CASSREGQGVYEQYF.

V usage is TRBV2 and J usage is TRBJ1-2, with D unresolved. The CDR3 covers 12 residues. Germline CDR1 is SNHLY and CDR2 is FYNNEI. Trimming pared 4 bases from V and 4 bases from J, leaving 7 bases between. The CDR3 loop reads CASSVGTYGYTF. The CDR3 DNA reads TGTGCCAGCAGTGTAGGTACCTATGGCTACACCTTC.

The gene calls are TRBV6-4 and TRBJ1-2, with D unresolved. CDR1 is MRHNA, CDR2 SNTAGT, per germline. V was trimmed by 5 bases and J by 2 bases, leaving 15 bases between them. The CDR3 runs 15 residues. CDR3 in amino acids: CASSLLAGLNYGYTF. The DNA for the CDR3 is TGTGCCAGCAGTCTTCTGGCAGGCCTCAACTATGGCTACACCTTC.

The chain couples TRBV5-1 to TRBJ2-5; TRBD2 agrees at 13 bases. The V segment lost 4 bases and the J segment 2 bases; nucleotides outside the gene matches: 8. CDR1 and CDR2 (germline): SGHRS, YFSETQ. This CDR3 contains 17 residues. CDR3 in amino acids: CASSRGLAGSGQETQYF. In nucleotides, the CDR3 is TGCGCCAGCAGCCGGGGACTAGCGGGGTCGGGGCAAGAGACCCAGTACTTC.

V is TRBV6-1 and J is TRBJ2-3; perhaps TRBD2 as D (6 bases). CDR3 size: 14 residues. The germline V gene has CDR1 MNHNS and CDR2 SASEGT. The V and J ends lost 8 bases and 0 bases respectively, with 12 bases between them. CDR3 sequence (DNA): TGTGCCAGCTCTAGACTAGAGAGCACAGATACGCAGTATTTT. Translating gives CASSRLESTDTQYF.

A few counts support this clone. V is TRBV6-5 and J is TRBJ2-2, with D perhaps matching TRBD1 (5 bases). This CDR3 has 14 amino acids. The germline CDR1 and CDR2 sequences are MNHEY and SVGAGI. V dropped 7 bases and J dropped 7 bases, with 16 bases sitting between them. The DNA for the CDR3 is TGTGCCAGCACCAAACCAGGGTCTGGCGGGGAGCTGTTTTTT. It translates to CASTKPGSGGELFF.

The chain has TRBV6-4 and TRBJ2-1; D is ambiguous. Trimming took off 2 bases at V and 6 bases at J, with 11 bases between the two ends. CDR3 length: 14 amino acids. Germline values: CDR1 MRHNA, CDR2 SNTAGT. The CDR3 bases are TGTGCCAGCAGTGACCTTACAGTTTCCAATGAGCAGTTCTTC. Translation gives CASSDLTVSNEQFF.

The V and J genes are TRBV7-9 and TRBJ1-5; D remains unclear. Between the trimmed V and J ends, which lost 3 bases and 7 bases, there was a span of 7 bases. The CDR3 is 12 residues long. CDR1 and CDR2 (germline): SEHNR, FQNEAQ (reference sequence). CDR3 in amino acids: CASSLPGQPQHF. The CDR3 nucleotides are TGTGCCAGCAGCTTGCCTGGCCAGCCCCAGCATTTT. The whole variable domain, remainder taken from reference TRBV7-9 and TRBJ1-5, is DTGVSQNPRHKITKRGQNVTFRCDPISEHNRLYWYRQTLGQGPEFLTYFQNEAQLEKSRLLSDRFSAERPKGSFSTLEIQRTEQGDSAMYLCASSLPGQPQHFGDGTRLSIL.

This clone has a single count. The CDR3 protein is CASSYILAGAYEQYF. The DNA for the CDR3 is TGTGCCAGTAGTTACATACTAGCGGGAGCGTACGAGCAGTACTTC. This chain joins TRBV19 and TRBJ2-7; 11 bases are a match to TRBD2. The ends lost 5 bases at V and 4 bases at J; junction bases unmatched: 7. Germline assignment: CDR1 LNHDA and CDR2 SQIVND (reference sequence). This CDR3 contains 15 residues. Supplemented by reference TRBV19 and TRBJ2-7, the full variable domain reads DGGITQSPKYLFRKEGQNVTLSCEQNLNHDAMYWYRQDPGQGLRLIYYSQIVNDFQKGDIAEGYSVSREKKESFPLTVTSAQKNPTAFYLCASSYILAGAYEQYFGPGTRLTVT.

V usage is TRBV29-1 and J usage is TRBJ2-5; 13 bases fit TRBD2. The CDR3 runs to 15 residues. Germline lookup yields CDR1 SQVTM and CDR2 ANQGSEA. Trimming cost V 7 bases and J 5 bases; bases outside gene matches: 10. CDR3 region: CSAALAGGPGETQYF. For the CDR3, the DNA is TGCAGCGCAGCACTAGCGGGAGGGCCTGGGGAGACCCAGTACTTC.

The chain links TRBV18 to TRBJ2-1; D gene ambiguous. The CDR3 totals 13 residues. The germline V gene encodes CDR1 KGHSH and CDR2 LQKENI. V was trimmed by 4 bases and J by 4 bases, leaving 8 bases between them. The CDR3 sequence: CASSQDDYNEQFF. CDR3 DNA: TGTGCCAGCTCACAGGACGATTACAATGAGCAGTTCTTC.

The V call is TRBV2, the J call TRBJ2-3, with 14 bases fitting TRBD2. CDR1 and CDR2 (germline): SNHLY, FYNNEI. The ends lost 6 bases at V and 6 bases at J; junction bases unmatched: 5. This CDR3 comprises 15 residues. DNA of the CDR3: TGTGCCAGCAGGGGACTAGCGGGAGCCCGGGATACGCAGTATTTT. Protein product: CASRGLAGARDTQYF.

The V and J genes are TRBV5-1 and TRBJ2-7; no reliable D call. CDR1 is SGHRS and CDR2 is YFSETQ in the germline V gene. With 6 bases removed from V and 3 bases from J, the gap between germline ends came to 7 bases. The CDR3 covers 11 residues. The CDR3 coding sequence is TGCGCCAGCATCTGGGTCTACGAGCAGTACTTC. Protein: CASIWVYEQYF.

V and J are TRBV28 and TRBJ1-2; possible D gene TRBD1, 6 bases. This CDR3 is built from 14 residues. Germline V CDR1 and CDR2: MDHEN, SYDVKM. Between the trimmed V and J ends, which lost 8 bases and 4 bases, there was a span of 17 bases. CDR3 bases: TGTGCCAGCTGCCAAACGACAGGAAGCTATGGCTACACCTTC. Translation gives CASCQTTGSYGYTF.

The CDR3 loop is CASREGTDFYGYTF. As DNA, the CDR3 is TGCGCCAGCAGGGAAGGGACAGATTTCTATGGCTACACCTTC. The V call is TRBV5-1, the J call TRBJ1-2, with TRBD1 identical over 7 bases. The germline V gene encodes CDR1 SGHRS and CDR2 YFSETQ. This CDR3 has 14 amino acids. V dropped 5 bases and J dropped 4; count of bases not matched to a gene: 8.